The present T cell receptor (beta chain) was sequenced within a study of blood T cells in healthy people across ages. The authors ran a second PCR of 7 to 11 cycles using a sample-barcoded 5' primer and a J-beta primer mix. TCRdb recomputed calls from the 5' RACE reads with MiXCR, one row per CDR3 protein. The table shows 1.4 million to 1.5 million distinct CDR3 sequences, with roughly 45% occurring only once. This CDR3 comprises 14 residues. The ends were cut back, 2 bases at V and 0 bases at J, with 4 bases in the middle. The V gene's germline CDR1 is MNHNS and CDR2 SASEGT. As concerns this clonotype: Its antigen is undetermined.

Study-wide points: When set beside aged donors, long-lived donors presented more naive CD4+ cells and higher diversity.

The sequenced sample consisted of blood. The rearrangement joins TRBV6-1 to TRBJ1-4; D is unclear. This sequence was found in a woman younger than 35 in good health. The CDR3 nucleotides are TGTGCCAGCAGTGAAAGTGCAACTAATGAAAAACTGTTTTTT. This gives the protein CASSESATNEKLFF.